This T cell receptor beta chain is from a study of vaccination and CD4 T cells after COVID-19. Sequencing of the DNA from cultured CD4+ T cells was carried out with the Oncomine TCR Beta short-read assay. TCRdb passed the PCR reads through MiXCR, listing each CDR3 protein once. The sample has about 19,000 distinct CDR3 sequences; approximately 38% are singletons. As to treatment: approximately nine-day PBMC culture with coronavirus spike peptide pools or control peptides (ViraFEST assay). Looked up from germline, CDR1 is GTSNPN and CDR2 is SVGIG (reference sequence). Trimming removed 3 bases from V and 8 bases from J, with 6 bases in between. CDR3 length: 10 amino acids. Turning to this clonotype: Antigen unknown.

The sample comprised cultured CD4+ T cells from blood. This TCR came from a human donor with COVID-19. The chain has TRBV30 and TRBJ2-3; D unclear. The CDR3 nucleotides are TGTGCCTGGAGCTGTCTTACGCAGTATTTT. Translating gives CAWSCLTQYF. Filled out from reference TRBV30 and TRBJ2-3, the complete variable domain reads SQTIHQWPATLVQPVGSPLSLECTVEGTSNPNLYWYRQAAGRGLQLLFYSVGIGQISSEVPQNLSASRPQDRQFILSSKKLLLSDSGFYLCAWSCLTQYFGPGTRLTVL.